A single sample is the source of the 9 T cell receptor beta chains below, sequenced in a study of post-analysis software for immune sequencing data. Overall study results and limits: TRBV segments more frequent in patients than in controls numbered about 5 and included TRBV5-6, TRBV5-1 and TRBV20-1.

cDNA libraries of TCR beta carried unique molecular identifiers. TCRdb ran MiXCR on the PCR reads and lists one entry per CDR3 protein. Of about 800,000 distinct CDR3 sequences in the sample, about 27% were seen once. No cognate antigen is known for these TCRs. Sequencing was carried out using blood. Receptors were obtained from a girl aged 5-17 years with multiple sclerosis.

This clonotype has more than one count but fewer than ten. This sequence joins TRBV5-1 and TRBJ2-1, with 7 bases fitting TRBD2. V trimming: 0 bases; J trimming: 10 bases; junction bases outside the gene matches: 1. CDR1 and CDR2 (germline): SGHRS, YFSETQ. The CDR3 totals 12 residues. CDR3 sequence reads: CASSLEGLEQFF. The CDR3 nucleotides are TGCGCCAGCAGCTTGGAGGGACTAGAGCAGTTCTTC.

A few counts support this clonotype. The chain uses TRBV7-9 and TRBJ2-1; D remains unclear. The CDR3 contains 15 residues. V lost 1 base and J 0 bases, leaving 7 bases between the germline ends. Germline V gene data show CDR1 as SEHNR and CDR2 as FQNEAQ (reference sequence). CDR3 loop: CASSLVDLSYNEQFF. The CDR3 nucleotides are TGTGCCAGCAGCTTAGTCGACCTCTCCTACAATGAGCAGTTCTTC.

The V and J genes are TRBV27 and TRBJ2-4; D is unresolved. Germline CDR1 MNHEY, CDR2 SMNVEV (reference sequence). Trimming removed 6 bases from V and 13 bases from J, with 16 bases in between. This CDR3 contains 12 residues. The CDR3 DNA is TGTGCCAGCAGCCTGGGGAAAACGCCCCAGTACTTC. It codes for CASSLGKTPQYF.

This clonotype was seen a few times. The CDR3: CASSELLAGGYNEQFF. In DNA form, the CDR3 reads TGTGCCAGCAGTGAACTACTAGCGGGAGGTTACAATGAGCAGTTCTTC. The chain employs TRBV25-1 and TRBJ2-1; 12 nucleotides align to TRBD2. Germline values: CDR1 MGHDK, CDR2 SYGVNS. Trimming at V came to 2 bases and at J to 4 bases, leaving 3 bases not matched to a gene. The length of the CDR3 is 16 residues.

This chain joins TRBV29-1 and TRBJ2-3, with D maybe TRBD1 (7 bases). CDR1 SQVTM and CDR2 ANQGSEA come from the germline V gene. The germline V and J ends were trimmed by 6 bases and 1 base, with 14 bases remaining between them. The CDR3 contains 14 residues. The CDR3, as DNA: TGCAGCGTCGCCCAGGGGGGCGGCACAGATACGCAGTATTTT. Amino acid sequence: CSVAQGGGTDTQYF.

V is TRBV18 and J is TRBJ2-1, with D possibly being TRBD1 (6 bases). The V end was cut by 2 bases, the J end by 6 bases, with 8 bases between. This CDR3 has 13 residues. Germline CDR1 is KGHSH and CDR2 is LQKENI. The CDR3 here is CASSPTGPNEQFF. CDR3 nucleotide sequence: TGTGCCAGCTCACCAACAGGGCCCAATGAGCAGTTCTTC.

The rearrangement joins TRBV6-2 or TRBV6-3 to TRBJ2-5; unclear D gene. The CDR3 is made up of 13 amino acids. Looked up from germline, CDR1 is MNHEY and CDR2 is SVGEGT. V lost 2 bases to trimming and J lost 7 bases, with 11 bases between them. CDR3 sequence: CASSYIARATQYF. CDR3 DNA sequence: TGTGCCAGCAGTTACATAGCAAGAGCGACCCAGTACTTC.

The CDR3 sequence is CASRANTQYF. DNA of the CDR3: TGTGCCAGCAGGGCTAATACGCAGTATTTT. The chain links TRBV28 to TRBJ2-3; D is unclear. The V gene's germline CDR1 is MDHEN and CDR2 SYDVKM. The CDR3 totals 10 residues. Trimming pared 6 bases from V and 7 bases from J, leaving 5 bases between.

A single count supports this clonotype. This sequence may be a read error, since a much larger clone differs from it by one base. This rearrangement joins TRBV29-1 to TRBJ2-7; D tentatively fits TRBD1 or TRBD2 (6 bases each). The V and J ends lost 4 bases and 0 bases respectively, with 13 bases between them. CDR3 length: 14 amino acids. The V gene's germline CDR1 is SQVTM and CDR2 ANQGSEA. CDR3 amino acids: CSVADKGGSYEQYF. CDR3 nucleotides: TGCAGCGTTGCAGACAAGGGGGGCTCCTACGAGCAGTACTTC.